The clone carrying this T cell receptor (beta chain) was seen ten or more times. Its target is not known. TCR beta VDJ and CDR3 profiles were obtained from a genomic DNA template. TCRdb independently ran MiXCR on the reads; one entry per CDR3 protein. The table has around 200,000 distinct CDR3 sequences, 48% seen once. Patients who underwent sequencing had shown CD8+CD57+ cell expansion by flow cytometry. Prior therapy had not been administered to any patient at the time of blood sampling. The source of the sample is a study of CD8+CD57+ T cells in acquired aplastic anemia. Study-level background: Recorded DNA amounts for sorted CD4+ and CD8+ cells had an average of about 3 ug. Regarding the study as a whole: Roughly 30 was the count of CD8+ CDR3 sequences that patients shared with controls.

Germline CDR1 reads SGHRS; CDR2 reads YFSETQ. The junction had 17 bases not matched to a gene; V was cut back by 4 bases and J by 7 bases. The CDR3 totals 17 residues. The TCR originated in a human donor with aplastic anemia. Input material: sorted CD4+, CD8+, or CD8+CD57+ T cells (not recorded which) from PBMCs. This chain links TRBV5-1 with TRBJ2-7; 10 bases line up with TRBD2. The CDR3 sequence is CASSRTSGTQGSGEQYF. The CDR3 coding sequence is TGCGCCAGCAGCAGGACTAGCGGAACACAAGGGTCGGGGGAGCAGTACTTC.